This TCR beta chain was observed in a study of beta chain features in type 1 diabetes (dated by TCRdb to the late 2010s). With respect to the entire study: Mean age, gender distribution, total cell number and subset yield did not differ between patients and healthy donors. A total of around 110,000,000 sorted cells were examined across all samples, and RNA yield correlated strongly with the number of cells per subset. The study compared TCRB repertoires of sorted circulating CD4+ T cell subsets between recently diagnosed type 1 diabetes patients and matched healthy donors. Regulatory and stem cell-like memory subsets were obtained from only 8 patients and roughly 8 healthy donors, while naive and central memory subsets were obtained from all 28 donors. Broad study findings and their caveats: Because cDNA was sequenced instead of genomic DNA, highly expressing activated cells could be over-represented, though the groups showed no difference in activation or CD3 levels. PCR might favor shorter templates, but patient and control samples were amplified and corrected together, so any skew would affect both groups equally. Because small numbers of individuals were included in the HLA sub-analyses, any influence of HLA type on TCRB rearrangement was left unresolved. A moderate but significant shortening of TCRB CDR3 length was observed in type 1 diabetes patients in all four CD4+ subsets. At VDJ recombination sites, patients with type 1 diabetes made fewer insertions and deleted more nucleotides, a pattern implying thymic rearrangement abnormalities. Naive, central memory and regulatory TCRB repertoires appeared to be more alike among patients than among healthy donors.

The entire amount of isolated RNA was reverse transcribed using the High Capacity cDNA Reverse Transcription Kit, so the sequenced TCRB transcripts were expressed ones. Deep immunoSEQ sequencing was applied to naive, central memory and regulatory T cell samples, giving an average of about 3.4 million total reads per sample. After sorted cells were lysed in RLT buffer, RNA was extracted with DNase-treated RNeasy Micro or Mini kits, with the choice depending on cell number. Each cell subset was processed on its own to prevent cross-contamination, while patient and healthy donor samples were processed together. The immunoSEQ multiplex PCR was used to amplify TCRB sequences from cDNA, yielding 87-bp fragments that span the CDR3 region. Sequencing of the amplicons was done on the Illumina HiSeq platform. The authors' analysis ran thus. Synthetic template baselines were used to correct PCR bias computationally, reads within Hamming distance 2 were collapsed, and singletons that could not be merged were discarded. Reads were aligned against IMGT to assign V, D and J genes, CDR3 length and insertions or deletions at six rearrangement sites. Within each subset, clonotype counts were normalized to sorted cell number, and only after that were true diversity and Gini coefficients computed with the tcR R package. Repertoire sharing was quantified using the overlap coefficient calculated on TCRB nucleotide sequences. As a proxy for the pre-selection repertoire, out-of-frame TCRB sequences from naive cells were analyzed. Entries here come from immuneACCESS through TCRdb and include only in-frame sequences with V and J called. Some clones fail to appear in such tables; in the studies checked, an unresolved V gene covers under half of the shortfall, and the cause of the remainder is unknown. That table gives V, J and clone size, and the DNA gave D and trimming. This sample has 900,000 or so clones in its table, and around a sixth of those were observed once. Around 0.02% of the sample belongs to the ten largest clones.

From each donor, a single peripheral blood sample of 90 to 150 mL on average was drawn into heparinised tubes. Using a panel that included CD45RO, CCR7, CD25, CD127, CD95 and CD27, naive, central memory, regulatory and stem cell-like memory CD4+ T cells were sorted on a BD FACSAria II. All sorted populations exceeded 95% purity. Right away, PBMCs were isolated by Lymphoprep density gradient centrifugation and were stained directly, with no culture step. To minimize batch effects, samples were stained and sorted in pairs, one healthy donor with one patient per experiment. Trimming removed 6 bases from V and 5 bases from J, leaving 11 bases between the germline ends. Via the germline V gene (reference sequence), CDR1 is DFQATT and CDR2 SNEGSKA. Taken from cysteine to phenylalanine, the CDR3 has 11 residues. The retained sequence is limited to the CDR3, 33 bases, with the frame set at the first base.

This clone occurred a few times. Its binding antigen is unknown. No base quality information exists; no much larger clone differs at one position. The sequence links TRBV20-1 to TRBJ2-7; tentative D gene TRBD1, with 6 bases matching. The sequence was obtained from a woman in her late teens or twenties in good health. The specimen sequenced was naive CD4+ T cells from blood. Interpreted using the paper, the cell subset or site label stands for: true naive CD4+ T cells. Read as DNA, the sequence is TGCAGTGCAACAGGGTTCCACGAGCAGTACTTC. Its protein reads: CSATGFHEQYF.